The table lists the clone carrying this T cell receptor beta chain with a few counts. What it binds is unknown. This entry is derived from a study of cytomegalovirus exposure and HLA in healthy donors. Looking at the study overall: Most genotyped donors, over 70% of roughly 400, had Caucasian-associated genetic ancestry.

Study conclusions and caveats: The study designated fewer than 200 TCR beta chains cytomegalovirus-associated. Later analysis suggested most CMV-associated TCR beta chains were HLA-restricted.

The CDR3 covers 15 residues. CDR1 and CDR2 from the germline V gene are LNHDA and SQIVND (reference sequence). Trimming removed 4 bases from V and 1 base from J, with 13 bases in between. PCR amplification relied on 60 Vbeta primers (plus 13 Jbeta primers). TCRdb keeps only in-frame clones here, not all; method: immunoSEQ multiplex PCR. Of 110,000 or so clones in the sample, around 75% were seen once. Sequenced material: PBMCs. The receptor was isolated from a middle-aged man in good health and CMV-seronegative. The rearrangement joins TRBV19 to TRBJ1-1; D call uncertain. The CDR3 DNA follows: TGTGCCAGTAGTAGACCTCGAGGAGAGAACACTGAAGCTTTCTTT. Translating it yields CASSRPRGENTEAFF.